Given below is one T cell receptor (beta chain) in context. Its antigen is unidentified. The libraries were made with immunoSEQ version 4 in survey mode. Assay: immunoSEQ multiplex PCR; the TCRdb copy retains only in-frame clones and omits some. The sample records roughly 34,000 clones, about four fifths being singletons. This sample was taken from a study of persistence of HIV-infected CD4 T cells. Stimulation used around 10 ug/mL lysate from CMV-infected fibroblasts. CD40L/CD69 double-negative CD45RO-high memory CD4+ T cells were collected. The CDR3 has 14 amino acids. V lost 7 bases to trimming and J lost 1 base, with 11 bases between them. Germline values: CDR1 MNHEY, CDR2 SVGAGI.

Sample: CD4+ T cells sorted from PBMCs after roughly 18-hour stimulation, taken from a patient who received antiretroviral therapy. The chain employs TRBV6-5 and TRBJ1-5; D call uncertain. The sequence derives from an adult man with HIV who was CMV-seropositive. CDR3 nucleotide sequence: TGTGCCAGCAACAAGGCAGCCAGCAATCAGCCCCAGCATTTT. This codes for CASNKAASNQPQHF.